The clone carrying this T cell receptor (beta chain) has only a few counts. The antigen is undetermined. The sequence runs out 3 residues before the end of the CDR3; the remainder is reconstructed from the germline J gene. Both groups were predominantly of Caucasian heritage. The method was immunoSEQ multiplex PCR; TCRdb's version includes in-frame clones alone and lacks a portion of them. The specimen gives 40,000 to 50,000 clones without singletons; the ten biggest hold about 10%. This entry comes from a study of T cell clonality in common variable immunodeficiency. The CDR3 spans 14 residues. The germline CDR1 and CDR2 sequences are SGHAT and FQDESV (reference sequence). V gave up 10 bases and J gave up 0 bases, with 16 bases separating them. Broader study findings: Reportedly, TCR beta sequences from common variable immunodeficiency showed fewer deletions and N-nucleotide insertions. CVID subjects showed higher TCRbeta clonality than healthy controls. Patient heterogeneity in the CVID cohort limited correlations between repertoire features and clinical complications.

The TCR sequence derives from a person aged 18 to 69 in good health. Source material: peripheral blood mononuclear cells. The chain joins TRBV11-1 to TRBJ2-7; D ambiguous. The sequenced CDR3 bases are TGTGCCACCTCCCCCAGTGCATCCTCCTACGAG. This sequence encodes CATSPSASSYE. The full CDR3 protein is CATSPSASSYEQYF.